This TCR beta chain was observed in a study of blood T cell repertoires in COVID-19. For the study at large: Both acute and convalescent COVID-19 samples were obtained from the United States, Italy and Spain. The analysed material was cDNA or gDNA that came from T cells, B-cell-depleted T cells, or PBMCs.

The CDR3 runs 16 residues. Per the germline V gene, CDR1 is PRHDT and CDR2 is FYEKMQ (reference sequence). Trimming at V came to 0 bases and at J to 4 bases, leaving 7 bases not matched to a gene. Under the authors' procedure: Reference gene primer amplification gave nucleated cell count estimates. Data came from immunoSEQ multiplex PCR; TCRdb stores just in-frame clones and leaves some out. V and J calls and clone size come straight from that table; D and trimming were deduced from the DNA. The table shows 250,000 to 300,000 clones, with approximately 86% occurring only once. What was sequenced was peripheral blood. The rearrangement links TRBV13 to TRBJ2-5; 8 bases line up with TRBD2. This TCR was recovered from a woman between 65 and 79 years old with COVID-19, enrolled during active disease. DNA for the CDR3: TGTGCCAGCAGCTTAGGTATCGGGGGGGCTCTAGAGACCCAGTACTTC. It is translated as CASSLGIGGALETQYF.